This TCR beta chain was found in a study of vaccination effects on CD4 cells after COVID-19. About the study: Each participant was administered two doses of either the BNT162b2 or the mRNA-1273 vaccine.

Only in-frame clones appear in the TCRdb table, and some are missing; sequencing was by immunoSEQ multiplex PCR. The sample includes under 40,000 clones, approximately 73% of them seen just once. The study's findings and limits: The study had few convalescent patients and no early post-infection timepoints.

Trimming took 5 bases from V and 0 from J, leaving 14 bases between them. This CDR3 is 16 amino acids long. Germline V lookup: CDR1 LNHDA, CDR2 SQIVND (reference sequence). Peptide-pool stimulation followed by sequencing identified expanded antigen-specific CD4+ clonotypes in the ViraFEST assay. Upon completion of more than 9 days in culture, CD4+ T cells were isolated. Vaccine recipients had no previous SARS-CoV-2 infection; their nucleocapsid antibodies were negative. It was with approximately 10 IU/ml IL-2 and around 9.9 ug/ml peptides that around 1.8 million PBMC per well were cultured. On both days 3 and 7, half of the culture medium was replaced with IL-2 medium. This clone came up a few times. What it binds is unknown.

The receptor comes from a human donor who received a COVID-19 vaccine. This specimen was CD4+ T cells from PBMCs cultured with HCoV-OC43 spike peptides, taken before COVID-19 vaccination. This sample's subset: HCoV-OC43 spike overlapping peptide pool stimulation. The chain combines TRBV19 with TRBJ1-5; D might be TRBD1 (5 bases). The CDR3, as DNA: TGTGCCAGTAGTCAGGTGACAGAATATAGCAATCAGCCCCAGCATTTT. It specifies CASSQVTEYSNQPQHF.